The 32 T cell receptor beta chains listed next were all sequenced from one sample in a study of beta chain features in type 1 diabetes. Their cognate antigens are unknown. Sequencing targeted expressed TCRB transcripts, as all isolated RNA had been reverse transcribed. Assay used: immunoSEQ multiplex PCR; TCRdb lists only in-frame clones, some missing. Of around 600,000 clones in the sample, approximately 13% were seen once. General study points: Moderately but significantly shorter TCRB CDR3s were found in Type 1 diabetes patients in all four CD4+ subsets.

Material for sequencing was naive CD4+ T cells from blood. These receptors were collected from a man younger than 40 with type 1 diabetes.

The CDR3 is CASSYSAGRNEQFF. In nucleotides, the CDR3 is TGTGCCAGCAGTTACTCGGCAGGGAGGAATGAGCAGTTCTTC. J is TRBJ2-1 and V is TRBV6-5; D may be TRBD2 (6 bases). V lost 0 bases and J 7 bases, leaving 10 bases between the germline ends. Germline V CDR1 and CDR2: MNHEY, SVGAGI. This CDR3 is 14 amino acids long.

The V call is TRBV7-9, the J call TRBJ1-5; D not resolved. The V gene's germline CDR1 is SEHNR and CDR2 FQNEAQ (reference sequence). The CDR3 runs to 13 residues. Trimming cost V 5 bases and J 5 bases, with 10 bases left between them. CDR3 nucleotide sequence: TGTGCCAGCAGCCTCCGGTTGGATCAGCCCCAGCATTTT. This encodes CASSLRLDQPQHF.

This clone was observed a few times. At the DNA level, this CDR3 is encoded by other sequences in the same sample as well. The chain has TRBV19 and TRBJ1-2; weak D call: TRBD1 (6 bases). This CDR3 is 13 amino acids long. Looked up from germline, CDR1 is LNHDA and CDR2 is SQIVND (reference sequence). V shed 5 bases and J shed 2 bases, with 9 bases lying between them. CDR3 in DNA: TGTGCCAGTAGTTCGGGGGGCAACTATGGCTACACCTTC. This codes for CASSSGGNYGYTF.

This clone was detected only a few times. Being one base from a much bigger clone, this may be a read error. V is TRBV6-5 and J is TRBJ2-5; no definite D call. This CDR3 spans 11 amino acids. The germline V gene encodes CDR1 MNHEY and CDR2 SVGAGI. The V end lost 6 bases, the J end lost 1 base, and 3 bases lay between the germline ends. The CDR3 loop reads CASSFQETQYF. DNA for the CDR3: TGTGCCAGCAGCTTCCAAGAGACCCAGTACTTC.

In this sample, this clone turned up a few times. The rearrangement uses TRBV7-9 and TRBJ1-4; no clear D. Germline V lookup: CDR1 SEHNR, CDR2 FQNEAQ (reference sequence). Trimming left V 3 bases short and J 6 bases short, with 8 bases between. CDR3 length: 13 residues. In DNA form, the CDR3 reads TGTGCCAGCAGCTTGGGCGGTTATGAAAAACTGTTTTTT. Amino acids: CASSLGGYEKLFF. Together with reference TRBV7-9 and TRBJ1-4, the CDR3 gives the full variable domain: DTGVSQNPRHKITKRGQNVTFRCDPISEHNRLYWYRQTLGQGPEFLTYFQNEAQLEKSRLLSDRFSAERPKGSFSTLEIQRTEQGDSAMYLCASSLGGYEKLFFGSGTQLSVL.

V usage is TRBV5-1 and J usage is TRBJ2-7; D unclear. With 0 bases removed from V and 7 bases from J, the gap between germline ends came to 11 bases. CDR3 length: 13 amino acids. CDR1 and CDR2 (germline): SGHRS, YFSETQ. Here the CDR3 DNA reads TGCGCCAGCAGCTTGGAGTCCGGAGTGGAGCAGTACTTC. The encoded protein is CASSLESGVEQYF. The variable domain in full, completed from reference TRBV5-1 and TRBJ2-7, reads KAGVTQTPRYLIKTRGQQVTLSCSPISGHRSVSWYQQTPGQGLQFLFEYFSETQRNKGNFPGRFSGRQFSNSRSEMNVSTLELGDSALYLCASSLESGVEQYFGPGTRLTVT.

This chain connects TRBV1 to TRBJ2-7; the table's D call TRBD1 went unverified against the DNA. TRBV1 is designated a pseudogene. This CDR3 comprises 12 residues. Here the CDR3 reads CTSSRDRGEQYF. The CDR3 region has the DNA TGCACCAGCAGCCGCGACAGGGGCGAGCAGTACTTC.

The chain recombines TRBV19 with TRBJ1-2, with 7 nucleotides matching TRBD1. This CDR3 spans 15 amino acids. V was pared by 6 bases and J by 3 bases, with 10 bases of the junction left unmatched. Germline V gene lookup returns CDR1 LNHDA and CDR2 SQIVND (reference sequence). This chain's CDR3 is CASRPRTGKDYGYTF. The DNA of the CDR3 is TGTGCCAGTAGGCCTCGGACAGGAAAGGACTATGGCTACACCTTC.

This clone was counted only a few times. The V and J genes are TRBV29-1 and TRBJ1-5, with unresolved D. The CDR3 runs to 14 residues. CDR1 is SQVTM and CDR2 is ANQGSEA in the germline V gene. Trimming cost V 5 bases and J 0 bases, with 11 bases left between them. CDR3 residues: CSVSEAYSNQPQHF. The DNA of the CDR3 is TGCAGCGTTTCGGAGGCCTATAGCAATCAGCCCCAGCATTTT.

V gene TRBV7-8 combines with J gene TRBJ2-2; D ambiguous. CDR3 length: 14 amino acids. CDR1 and CDR2 from the germline V gene are SGHVS and FQNEAQ. Trimming left V 2 bases short and J 7 bases short, with 11 bases between. CDR3 in amino acids: CASSLRLESGELFF. The CDR3 bases are TGTGCCAGCAGCTTAAGGCTGGAGAGCGGGGAGCTGTTTTTT.

This clone was detected a few times. The sample contains more than one DNA sequence encoding this CDR3. The V and J genes are TRBV18 and TRBJ2-7; the match to TRBD1 covers 7 bases. CDR3 length equals 14 residues. CDR1 and CDR2 from the germline V gene are KGHSH and LQKENI. V shed 2 bases and J 0 bases; nucleotides not matched to a gene: 1. The CDR3 is CASSPGTASYEQYF. DNA for the CDR3: TGTGCCAGCTCACCAGGGACAGCCTCCTACGAGCAGTACTTC.

The chain recombines TRBV19 with TRBJ2-5; D uncertain. Trimming left V 5 bases short and J 5 bases short, with 12 bases between. Looked up from germline, CDR1 is LNHDA and CDR2 is SQIVND (reference sequence). CDR3 length: 13 residues. The CDR3 is CASSSGPEETQYF. CDR3 in DNA: TGTGCCAGTAGTTCCGGGCCTGAGGAGACCCAGTACTTC.

This clone was counted a few times. The chain is built from TRBV20-1 and TRBJ2-1, with D uncertain. The CDR3 contains 11 residues. Germline V gives CDR1 DFQATT, CDR2 SNEGSKA (reference sequence). CDR3 coding DNA: TGCAGCGCGCCCGATTACAATGAGCAGTTCTTC. It is translated as CSAPDYNEQFF.

A few counts support this clone. The chain has TRBV27 and TRBJ2-7; no reliable D call. The CDR3 has 12 amino acids. Germline loops: CDR1 MNHEY, CDR2 SMNVEV (reference sequence). The V end was cut by 3 bases, the J end by 2 bases, with 5 bases between. The CDR3 DNA reads as TGTGCCAGCAGTTTCTTAACCTACGAGCAGTACTTC. Amino acids: CASSFLTYEQYF.

The chain recombines TRBV6-1 with TRBJ2-7, with D possibly being TRBD1 (6 bases). The CDR3 spans 15 residues. Germline CDR1 is MNHNS and CDR2 is SASEGT. V lost 8 bases and J lost 2, with 19 bases in between. The DNA for the CDR3 is TGTGCCAGCCACGGATCCGACAGGTCACCCTACGAGCAGTACTTC. Translation gives CASHGSDRSPYEQYF.

The rearrangement uses TRBV9 and TRBJ1-2, with 10 bases matching TRBD1. Germline lookup yields CDR1 SGDLS and CDR2 YYNGEE. The CDR3 is made up of 15 amino acids. V dropped 4 bases and J dropped 6; count of bases not matched to a gene: 9. The CDR3 region has the DNA TGTGCCAGCAGCTCCCCGGGACAGGGGAGGAATGGCTACACCTTC. Translating it yields CASSSPGQGRNGYTF.

This chain joins TRBV7-2 and TRBJ2-7, with TRBD1 identical over 7 bases. Germline lookup yields CDR1 SGHTA and CDR2 FQGNSA. V lost 1 base, J lost 4 bases, and 4 bases stayed unmatched. CDR3 length: 14 amino acids. DNA of the CDR3: TGTGCCAGCAGCTTAGGGACAGGCTTATACGAGCAGTACTTC. This encodes CASSLGTGLYEQYF.

The V and J genes are TRBV28 and TRBJ2-5; the D gene is possibly TRBD2 (5 bases). Germline V CDR1 and CDR2: MDHEN, SYDVKM. V was pared by 5 bases and J by 1 base, with 17 bases between. This CDR3 region has 16 residues. The CDR3 loop reads CASSPPPEGSQETQYF. In nucleotides, the CDR3 is TGTGCCAGCAGTCCTCCCCCCGAGGGAAGCCAAGAGACCCAGTACTTC.

This clone has more than one count but fewer than ten. The V and J genes are TRBV5-4 and TRBJ2-7, with D possibly TRBD2 on 5 matching bases. Deletions cut 0 bases from V and 3 bases from J, with 10 bases between. The CDR3 length is 14 residues. Per germline, CDR1 SGHNT and CDR2 YYREEE (reference sequence). The chain's CDR3 is CASSLGGSFYEQYF. CDR3 nucleotide sequence: TGTGCCAGCAGCTTGGGCGGGTCCTTCTACGAGCAGTACTTC.

A remark on this clone: Other DNA sequences in this sample translate to the same CDR3. The V gene is TRBV7-9, the J gene TRBJ2-3, with 9 bases that match TRBD1. Germline CDR1 and CDR2: SEHNR and FQNEAQ (reference sequence). The V segment lost 5 bases and the J segment 3 bases; nucleotides outside the gene matches: 3. The CDR3 is 14 residues long. The CDR3 spells CASSQDRGTDTQYF. DNA for the CDR3: TGTGCCAGCAGCCAGGACAGGGGTACAGATACGCAGTATTTT.

This clone showed up just a few times. The DNA for the CDR3 is TGTGCCACCAGCAGAGATAGAGGGTTCGTAACCAAAAACATTCAGTACTTC. The encoded protein is CATSRDRGFVTKNIQYF. The chain is built from TRBV15 and TRBJ2-4; possibly TRBD2 for D (5 bases). Trimming removed 0 bases from V and 2 bases from J, with 14 bases in between. Germline V CDR1 and CDR2: LNHNV, YYDKDF (reference sequence). CDR3 length: 17 residues. The entire variable domain, with the rest obtained from reference TRBV15 and TRBJ2-4, is as follows: DAMVIQNPRYQVTQFGKPVTLSCSQTLNHNVMYWYQQKSSQAPKLLFHYYDKDFNNEADTPDNFQSRRPNTSFCFLDIRSPGLGDTAMYLCATSRDRGFVTKNIQYFGAGTRLSVL.

This clone was picked up a small number of times. This chain uses TRBV7-2 with TRBJ2-7; maybe TRBD1 (6 bases). The germline V and J ends were trimmed by 5 bases and 6 bases, with 14 bases remaining between them. This CDR3 has 13 residues. CDR1 and CDR2 from the germline V gene are SGHTA and FQGNSA. The CDR3 sequence is CASSPFRGSEQYF. The CDR3 DNA follows: TGTGCCAGCAGCCCCTTCAGGGGTTCCGAGCAGTACTTC.

This clone was observed a few times. This CDR3 is CASRPGQSNTGELFF. The CDR3 DNA reads TGTGCCAGCAGGCCGGGACAGTCGAACACCGGGGAGCTGTTTTTT. The chain employs TRBV6-5 and TRBJ2-2, with TRBD1 matching over 7 bases. There are 15 residues in the CDR3. The trim removed 6 bases at V and 0 bases at J, leaving 4 bases unmatched. The germline V gene has CDR1 MNHEY and CDR2 SVGAGI.

DNA of the CDR3: TGTGCCAGCAGCATGGCAAGGACGACAGATACGCAGTATTTT. Translation: CASSMARTTDTQYF. This chain joins TRBV7-2 and TRBJ2-3; D remains ambiguous. The germline V gene encodes CDR1 SGHTA and CDR2 FQGNSA. CDR3 length equals 14 residues. With 5 bases removed from V and 3 bases from J, the gap between germline ends came to 12 bases.

This clone was seen a few times. The chain employs TRBV4-2 and TRBJ1-5; 8 nucleotides align to TRBD1. The junction had 7 bases not matched to a gene; V was cut back by 1 base and J by 5 bases. This CDR3 has 16 residues. The V gene's germline CDR1 is LGHNA and CDR2 YNFKEQ. CDR3 amino acids: CASSQAGQVPYQPQHF. The CDR3 DNA sequence: TGTGCCAGCAGCCAAGCGGGACAGGTCCCTTATCAGCCCCAGCATTTT.

J is TRBJ1-4 and V is TRBV2; a possible D gene is TRBD1 (6 bases). Trimming removed 6 bases from V and 4 bases from J, with 12 bases in between. The CDR3 consists of 14 residues. Germline loops: CDR1 SNHLY, CDR2 FYNNEI. CDR3: CASRAGQFNEKLFF. The CDR3 DNA reads as TGTGCCAGCAGGGCCGGACAGTTTAATGAAAAACTGTTTTTT.

This clone was counted only a few times. This chain uses TRBV6-6 with TRBJ1-2; D call uncertain. Germline lookup yields CDR1 MNHNY and CDR2 SVGAGI (reference sequence). V lost 8 bases and J lost 4, with 11 bases in between. CDR3 length equals 12 residues. The CDR3: CASDTGGYGYTF. CDR3 bases: TGTGCCAGCGATACCGGCGGCTATGGCTACACCTTC.

This clone was observed a few times. This chain links TRBV30 with TRBJ1-2, with a weak D call TRBD1 (5 bases). V shed 3 bases and J shed 13 bases, with 18 bases lying between them. This CDR3 has 12 amino acids. In germline, CDR1 is GTSNPN, CDR2 SVGIG (reference sequence). This CDR3 reads CAWRASTGFSTF. The CDR3 coding sequence is TGTGCCTGGAGGGCCTCTACAGGTTTTTCCACCTTC.

The table lists this clone with a few counts. V is TRBV5-1 and J is TRBJ2-5, with 7 bases that match TRBD1. Trimming removed 2 bases from V and 3 bases from J; junction bases left unmatched: 4. Germline V gene data show CDR1 as SGHRS and CDR2 as YFSETQ. The CDR3 contains 14 residues. CDR3 amino acids: CASSFLTGKETQYF. The CDR3 DNA sequence: TGCGCCAGCAGCTTTCTGACAGGGAAAGAGACCCAGTACTTC.

The V gene is TRBV7-3, the J gene TRBJ2-7; D possibly uses TRBD1 or TRBD2 (5 bases each). The ends were cut back, 5 bases at V and 2 bases at J, with 16 bases in the middle. CDR1 and CDR2 (germline): SGHTA, FQGTGA. CDR3 size: 15 residues. CDR3 nucleotide sequence: TGTGCCAGCAGCCTAGGGGACGGGCAAGCCTACGAGCAGTACTTC. It is translated as CASSLGDGQAYEQYF. Full variable domain (rest looked up from reference TRBV7-3 and TRBJ2-7): GAGVSQTPSNKVTEKGKYVELRCDPISGHTALYWYRQSLGQGPEFLIYFQGTGAADDSGLPNDRFFAVRPEGSVSTLKIQRTERGDSAVYLCASSLGDGQAYEQYFGPGTRLTVT.

This clone has more than one count but fewer than ten. This chain joins TRBV15 and TRBJ2-1; weak D call: TRBD2 (6 bases). Trimming pared 5 bases from V and 2 bases from J, leaving 10 bases between. The CDR3 has 14 amino acids. CDR1 and CDR2 (germline): LNHNV, YYDKDF (reference sequence). The CDR3 coding sequence is TGTGCCACCAGCGGGACTGCGACCTACAATGAGCAGTTCTTC. Encoded protein: CATSGTATYNEQFF. Variable domain in full (rest from reference TRBV15 and TRBJ2-1): DAMVIQNPRYQVTQFGKPVTLSCSQTLNHNVMYWYQQKSSQAPKLLFHYYDKDFNNEADTPDNFQSRRPNTSFCFLDIRSPGLGDTAMYLCATSGTATYNEQFFGPGTRLTVL.

V and J are TRBV11-2 and TRBJ1-5; maybe TRBD1 (5 bases). The CDR3 contains 14 residues. Germline V gene sequence: CDR1 SGHAT, CDR2 FQNNGV. Deletions cut 6 bases from V and 2 bases from J, with 11 bases between. The CDR3 here is CASRGGTGNQPQHF. In DNA form, the CDR3 reads TGTGCCAGCAGGGGGGGGACGGGCAATCAGCCCCAGCATTTT.